The clone carrying this T cell receptor beta chain was observed once. The antigen is not known. V dropped 3 bases and J dropped 4; count of bases not matched to a gene: 4. The CDR3 is 15 amino acids. Germline V gene lookup returns CDR1 SEHNR and CDR2 FQNEAQ (reference sequence). The data were taken from a study of PD-L1 blockade in urothelial cancer. The wider study: Investigators checked blood 3 weeks (second dose) and 6 weeks after treatment start.

General study results and limits: Pretreatment peripheral blood TCR clonality that fell below the median predicted better survival among the patients studied.

Every PCR was spiked with synthetic TCR analog templates. Assay: immunoSEQ multiplex PCR; the TCRdb copy retains only in-frame clones and omits some. The table records roughly 42,000 clones, over 65% of them present only once. The receptor's source is a man between 70 and 80 years old with urothelial cancer. Sequences were derived from PBMCs, sampled around atezolizumab (anti-PD-L1) treatment. The rearrangement joins TRBV7-9 to TRBJ2-2; 8 nucleotides agree with TRBD1. The CDR3 DNA reads as TGTGCCAGCAGCTTTGACAGGGGAGTCACCGGGGAGCTGTTTTTT. This sequence encodes CASSFDRGVTGELFF.